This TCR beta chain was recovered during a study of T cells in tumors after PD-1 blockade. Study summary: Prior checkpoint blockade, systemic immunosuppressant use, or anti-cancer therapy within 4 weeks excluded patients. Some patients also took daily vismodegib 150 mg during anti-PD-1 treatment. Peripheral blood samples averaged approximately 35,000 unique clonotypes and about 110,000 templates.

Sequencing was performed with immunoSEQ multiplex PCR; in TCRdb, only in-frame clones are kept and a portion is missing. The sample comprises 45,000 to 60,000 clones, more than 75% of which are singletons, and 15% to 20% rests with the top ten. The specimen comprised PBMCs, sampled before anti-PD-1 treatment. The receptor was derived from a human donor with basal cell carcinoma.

CDR3 sequence: CASSESTGRNGYTF. As DNA, the CDR3 is TGTGCCAGCAGCGAATCGACAGGGAGAAATGGCTACACCTTC. The V call is TRBV2, the J call TRBJ1-2, with 7 bases aligning to TRBD1. Trimming cost V 6 bases and J 6 bases; bases outside gene matches: 10. This CDR3 spans 14 amino acids. Per germline, CDR1 SNHLY and CDR2 FYNNEI.